The 30 T cell receptor beta chains below were found in one sample sequenced in a study of blood T cell repertoires in COVID-19. Assay used: immunoSEQ multiplex PCR; TCRdb lists only in-frame clones, some missing. The sample has about 110,000 clones, approximately 90% seen once. The sequenced material came from peripheral blood. The receptors come from a human donor in a cohort sampled during active COVID-19.

The rearrangement links TRBV19 to TRBJ2-3, with D hard to call. The CDR3 totals 13 residues. CDR1 is LNHDA, CDR2 SQIVND, per germline (reference sequence). V was cut by 3 bases and J by 7 bases, with 11 bases left in between. The CDR3: CASSIPQIHTQYF. The CDR3, as DNA: TGTGCCAGTAGTATCCCCCAGATCCATACGCAGTATTTT.

The chain joins TRBV6-5 to TRBJ2-7; TRBD2 agrees at 12 bases. The CDR3 is made up of 13 amino acids. The trim removed 7 bases at V and 7 bases at J, leaving 5 bases unmatched. Germline lookup yields CDR1 MNHEY and CDR2 SVGAGI. The CDR3 DNA reads as TGTGCCAGCAAGACTAGCGGGAGTAAAGAGCAGTACTTC. Translating gives CASKTSGSKEQYF.

This clone was counted a single time. The chain joins TRBV5-1 to TRBJ2-7, with D possibly being TRBD2 (5 bases). V was shortened by 0 bases and J by 0 bases, with 16 bases between the two germline ends. This CDR3 contains 17 residues. The germline gives CDR1 SGHRS, CDR2 YFSETQ. The CDR3 protein is CASSLAGSGISSYEQYF. CDR3 DNA sequence: TGCGCCAGCAGCTTGGCCGGGTCCGGGATCAGCTCCTACGAGCAGTACTTC. The full variable domain, its missing parts supplied by reference TRBV5-1 and TRBJ2-7, is KAGVTQTPRYLIKTRGQQVTLSCSPISGHRSVSWYQQTPGQGLQFLFEYFSETQRNKGNFPGRFSGRQFSNSRSEMNVSTLELGDSALYLCASSLAGSGISSYEQYFGPGTRLTVT.

The genes are TRBV27 and TRBJ2-7; 11 bases map to TRBD2. Germline V CDR1 and CDR2: MNHEY, SMNVEV (reference sequence). V lost 3 bases, J lost 2 bases, and 3 bases stayed unmatched. The CDR3 runs 15 residues. CDR3 loop: CASSFTSGGTYEQYF. DNA of the CDR3: TGTGCCAGCAGTTTCACTAGCGGGGGAACCTACGAGCAGTACTTC.

This clone was recorded once. This sequence joins TRBV7-9 and TRBJ2-3; TRBD2 matches 8 bases. The CDR3 runs 19 residues. Germline V gene data show CDR1 as SEHNR and CDR2 as FQNEAQ (reference sequence). With V trimmed by 0 bases and J by 0 bases, 11 bases remained unmatched. CDR3 sequence reads: CASSLAGGAPAPSTDTQYF. The CDR3 DNA reads as TGTGCCAGCAGCTTAGCCGGGGGGGCCCCAGCTCCTAGCACAGATACGCAGTATTTT.

This rearrangement joins TRBV5-1 to TRBJ2-1; 7 nucleotides agree with TRBD1. V dropped 2 bases and J dropped 3; count of bases not matched to a gene: 8. Germline V lookup: CDR1 SGHRS, CDR2 YFSETQ. This CDR3 comprises 16 residues. The CDR3 here is CASSLQMTGNYNEQFF. DNA for the CDR3: TGCGCCAGCAGCTTACAAATGACAGGGAACTACAATGAGCAGTTCTTC.

This clone was seen a handful of times. The rearrangement uses TRBV7-9 and TRBJ2-2; 12 bases are shared with TRBD1. Looked up from germline, CDR1 is SEHNR and CDR2 is FQNEAQ (reference sequence). The CDR3 runs 15 residues. V was clipped by 5 bases and J by 7 bases; unmatched bases: 5. CDR3 sequence: CASSPGTGGIGELFF. CDR3 bases: TGTGCCAGCAGCCCCGGGACAGGGGGCATCGGGGAGCTGTTTTTT.

The CDR3: CSVTAGQETQYF. For the CDR3, the DNA is TGCAGCGTTACCGCGGGCCAAGAGACCCAGTACTTC. J is TRBJ2-5 and V is TRBV29-1, with a tentative D call TRBD2 (5 bases). The CDR3 extends over 12 amino acids. Looked up from germline, CDR1 is SQVTM and CDR2 is ANQGSEA. V was pared by 5 bases and J by 1 base, with 8 bases between.

The chain joins TRBV28 to TRBJ2-5, with 8 bases lining up with TRBD1. Germline V gives CDR1 MDHEN, CDR2 SYDVKM. The junction had 6 bases not matched to a gene; V was cut back by 2 bases and J by 7 bases. The CDR3 has 14 amino acids. CDR3 residues: CASSLQGARGTQYF. The DNA of the CDR3 is TGTGCCAGCAGTTTACAGGGGGCCCGTGGGACCCAGTACTTC.

The rearrangement links TRBV6-1 to TRBJ2-5, with D hard to call. V lost 1 base, J lost 5 bases, and 11 bases lay in between. Germline loops: CDR1 MNHNS, CDR2 SASEGT. This CDR3 contains 14 residues. CDR3 bases: TGTGCCAGCAGTGAAGGGAAGGCGCGGGAGACCCAGTACTTC. It specifies CASSEGKARETQYF.

The J gene is TRBJ1-5, the V gene TRBV3-1 (or the pseudogene TRBV3-2); 9 nucleotides align to TRBD1. CDR3 length: 15 residues. The V and J ends lost 6 bases and 4 bases, in that order; junction bases with no gene match: 7. CDR1 is LGHDT and CDR2 is YNNKEL in the germline V gene (reference sequence). The CDR3: CASSDTGTGNQPQHF. CDR3 nucleotide sequence: TGTGCCAGCAGTGATACCGGGACAGGGAATCAGCCCCAGCATTTT.

The chain recombines TRBV11-2 with TRBJ2-1, with D unclear. Per germline, CDR1 SGHAT and CDR2 FQNNGV. The V end was cut by 3 bases, the J end by 10 bases, with 16 bases between. This CDR3 has 14 residues. DNA of the CDR3: TGTGCCAGCAGCTTGTGGGCCGCTGGCCAGGAGCAGTTCTTC. Protein product: CASSLWAAGQEQFF.

The chain is built from TRBV9 and TRBJ2-7, with 7 bases that match TRBD1. The CDR3 has 13 amino acids. Per germline, CDR1 SGDLS and CDR2 YYNGEE. With 3 bases clipped from V and 5 bases from J, the junction kept 5 bases outside the gene matches. The CDR3 reads CASSAGDSHEQYF. DNA of the CDR3: TGTGCCAGCAGCGCAGGGGACAGCCACGAGCAGTACTTC.

The rearrangement joins TRBV10-3 to TRBJ2-1; TRBD1 is a possible D gene (6 bases). The CDR3 sequence is 15 residues long. CDR1 and CDR2 (germline): ENHRY, SYGVKD. V gave up 0 bases and J gave up 5 bases, with 11 bases separating them. This CDR3 reads CAISESSQGHNEQFF. CDR3 sequence (DNA): TGTGCCATCAGTGAGTCGTCACAGGGCCACAATGAGCAGTTCTTC.

The chain links TRBV29-1 to TRBJ1-1; D unclear. The CDR3 has 11 amino acids. The ends were cut back, 4 bases at V and 1 base at J, with 4 bases in the middle. Germline V gene data show CDR1 as SQVTM and CDR2 as ANQGSEA. The CDR3 DNA reads as TGCAGCGTTGTGGCGAACACTGAAGCTTTCTTT. As protein: CSVVANTEAFF.

The chain joins TRBV19 to TRBJ2-7; tentatively, D is TRBD1 (6 bases). Germline loops: CDR1 LNHDA, CDR2 SQIVND (reference sequence). This CDR3 spans 15 amino acids. V lost 3 bases, J lost 4 bases, and 16 bases lay in between. CDR3 in DNA: TGTGCCAGTAGTATTCGAGACAGGTCTCATTACGAGCAGTACTTC. As protein: CASSIRDRSHYEQYF.

The CDR3 region is CAWRGVGTGELFF. CDR3 bases: TGTGCCTGGAGAGGGGTAGGCACCGGGGAGCTGTTTTTT. The rearrangement uses TRBV30 and TRBJ2-2; maybe TRBD1 (5 bases). Deletions cut 3 bases from V and 4 bases from J, with 9 bases between. Germline values: CDR1 GTSNPN, CDR2 SVGIG (reference sequence). The CDR3 spans 13 residues.

This clone was recorded only once. The V gene is TRBV5-1, the J gene TRBJ1-1, with D uncertain. The germline CDR1 and CDR2 sequences are SGHRS and YFSETQ. The CDR3 sequence is 12 residues long. The V end lost 5 bases, the J end lost 2 bases, and 7 bases lay between the germline ends. CDR3 amino acids: CASRVSNTEAFF. The DNA for the CDR3 is TGCGCCAGCAGAGTTAGTAACACTGAAGCTTTCTTT.

This chain joins TRBV6-1 and TRBJ1-3; 11 bases align to TRBD1. CDR1 and CDR2 (germline): MNHNS, SASEGT. The V and J ends lost 2 bases and 3 bases, in that order; junction bases with no gene match: 9. CDR3 length: 18 residues. The CDR3 DNA sequence: TGTGCCAGCAGTGAACACGTCTGGACAGGGGGCGTTGGAAACACCATATATTTT. Its protein is CASSEHVWTGGVGNTIYF.

The chain recombines TRBV21-1 with TRBJ2-3; the table's TRBD1 call for D was not verified on the DNA. TRBV21-1 is listed as a pseudogene. The CDR3 length is 16 residues. The CDR3 spells CASSKARNRYTDTQYF. The CDR3 region has the DNA TGTGCCAGCAGCAAAGCGCGAAACAGGTACACAGATACGCAGTATTTT.

The chain is built from TRBV11-2 and TRBJ1-2, with D possibly matching TRBD1 (5 bases). V shed 5 bases and J shed 5 bases, with 24 bases lying between them. The CDR3 length is 17 residues. The V gene's germline CDR1 is SGHAT and CDR2 FQNNGV. The CDR3 DNA is TGTGCCAGCAGCACAGCGCGCTACAGGAAAGGGGATTATGGCTACACCTTC. Translated: CASSTARYRKGDYGYTF.

The chain uses TRBV27 and TRBJ2-4; 10 bases are a match to TRBD1. Germline values: CDR1 MNHEY, CDR2 SMNVEV (reference sequence). The CDR3 length is 17 residues. V was clipped by 7 bases and J by 0 bases; unmatched bases: 9. The CDR3 region has the DNA TGTGCCAGCATGGGGACAGGGGCTGTCTTAGCCAAAAACATTCAGTACTTC. This sequence encodes CASMGTGAVLAKNIQYF.

CDR3 region: CASSQGSRAEAFF. DNA of the CDR3: TGTGCCAGCAGTCAGGGGAGTAGGGCTGAAGCTTTCTTT. The J gene is TRBJ1-1, the V gene TRBV12-3 or TRBV12-4; D perhaps matches TRBD1 (6 bases). CDR3 length equals 13 residues. With 5 bases removed from V and 6 bases from J, the gap between germline ends came to 13 bases.

The rearrangement joins TRBV7-9 to TRBJ2-3; D is ambiguous. The ends were cut back, 0 bases at V and 4 bases at J, with 5 bases in the middle. This CDR3 spans 13 amino acids. Germline V lookup: CDR1 SEHNR, CDR2 FQNEAQ (reference sequence). CDR3 DNA sequence: TGTGCCAGCAGCTTAGCCGAGCCAGATACGCAGTATTTT. Protein product: CASSLAEPDTQYF.

This clone has only one observation. The chain recombines TRBV7-2 with TRBJ2-7, with 7 bases fitting TRBD1. Germline assignment: CDR1 SGHTA and CDR2 FQGNSA. Losses at the gene ends were 6 bases for V and 6 bases for J; bases not matched to a gene: 2. The CDR3 totals 11 residues. CDR3: CASRAGGEQYF. DNA for the CDR3: TGTGCCAGCAGGGCAGGGGGCGAGCAGTACTTC.

The J gene is TRBJ2-3, the V gene TRBV7-2, with 13 bases identical to TRBD2. The ends lost 4 bases at V and 7 bases at J; junction bases unmatched: 5. The CDR3 runs 15 residues. Germline CDR1 reads SGHTA; CDR2 reads FQGNSA. The CDR3 region is CASSWTSGSTNTQYF. As DNA, the CDR3 is TGTGCCAGCAGCTGGACTAGCGGGAGCACGAATACGCAGTATTTT.

The V and J genes are TRBV25-1 and TRBJ1-1; D uncertain. CDR1 and CDR2 from the germline V gene are MGHDK and SYGVNS. V gave up 5 bases and J gave up 5 bases, with 6 bases separating them. CDR3 length: 11 residues. DNA of the CDR3: TGTGCCAGCAGTCCAGGAACTGAAGCTTTCTTT. Translated, it gives CASSPGTEAFF.

The chain links TRBV11-2 to TRBJ2-7; TRBD1 agrees at 9 bases. The CDR3 has 17 amino acids. The germline V gene has CDR1 SGHAT and CDR2 FQNNGV. V dropped 5 bases and J dropped 3; count of bases not matched to a gene: 14. In DNA, the CDR3 is TGTGCCAGCAGCCTCTATCCACCGACAGGGGGTAGCTACGAGCAGTACTTC. Amino acids: CASSLYPPTGGSYEQYF.

V gene TRBV9 combines with J gene TRBJ2-2; 10 bases line up with TRBD2. The J segment lost 8 bases and the V segment lost 2 bases, leaving 15 bases of the junction unmatched. Germline-derived CDR1 and CDR2 are SGDLS and YYNGEE. CDR3 length equals 18 residues. CDR3 nucleotide sequence: TGTGCCAGCAGCGTTAGTGGAGTGGTTAGCGGGGGGCTTGGGGAGCTGTTTTTT. Protein: CASSVSGVVSGGLGELFF.

V and J are TRBV30 and TRBJ1-2; D perhaps matches TRBD1 (5 bases). The CDR3 extends over 11 amino acids. Germline V gene data show CDR1 as GTSNPN and CDR2 as SVGIG (reference sequence). CDR3 nucleotide sequence: TGTGTATACGGGGGGGTTATTGGCTACACCTTC. It encodes CVYGGVIGYTF. Variable domain in full (rest from reference TRBV30 and TRBJ1-2): SQTIHQWPATLVQPVGSPLSLECTVEGTSNPNLYWYRQAAGRGLQLLFYSVGIGQISSEVPQNLSASRPQDRQFILSSKKLLLSDSGFYLCVYGGVIGYTFGSGTRLTVV.